A single sample is the source of the 26 T cell receptor beta chains below, sequenced in a study of blood T cells in healthy people across ages. For the second PCR, which ran for about 7 to 12 cycles, a sample-barcoded 5' primer and a J-beta primer mix were used. TCRdb called the 5' RACE reads again in MiXCR, with one record for every CDR3 protein. In the table there are around 1.5 million distinct CDR3 sequences, approximately 63% of which are singletons. Material: blood. The receptors originated from a man between 18 and 29 years old in good health.

The rearrangement joins TRBV7-8 to TRBJ2-3; 7 positions agree with TRBD1. Germline values: CDR1 SGHVS, CDR2 FQNEAQ. The CDR3 loop spans 18 amino acids. V trimming: 2 bases; J trimming: 2 bases; junction bases outside the gene matches: 13. CDR3 DNA: TGTGCCAGCAGCTTAAGGACAGGTTTTATAACCACCACAGATACGCAGTATTTT. Amino acid sequence: CASSLRTGFITTTDTQYF.

The V call is TRBV28, the J call TRBJ1-1; D possibly corresponds to TRBD1 (5 bases). The length of the CDR3 is 16 residues. Germline V gene sequence: CDR1 MDHEN, CDR2 SYDVKM. Trimming removed 1 base at V and 2 bases at J, with 14 bases between. The CDR3 DNA reads TGTGCCAGCAGTTTATTGGTAGGGACGGGAAACACTGAAGCTTTCTTT. Protein product: CASSLLVGTGNTEAFF.

The chain recombines TRBV7-9 with TRBJ1-1, with 7 bases matching TRBD1. J lost 10 bases, V lost 6 bases, and 8 bases had no gene match. The CDR3 is 12 residues long. CDR1 SEHNR and CDR2 FQNEAQ come from the germline V gene (reference sequence). CDR3 residues: CASSPGTDLAFF. The CDR3 nucleotides are TGTGCCAGCAGTCCCGGGACAGATTTAGCTTTCTTT.

V and J are TRBV5-1 and TRBJ1-2; D call uncertain. The CDR3 length is 14 residues. V lost 7 bases and J lost 3, with 16 bases in between. Germline V gene data show CDR1 as SGHRS and CDR2 as YFSETQ. CDR3: CASHLGPWDYGYTF. The CDR3 DNA follows: TGCGCCAGCCACCTTGGGCCCTGGGACTATGGCTACACCTTC. Full variable domain (rest looked up from reference TRBV5-1 and TRBJ1-2): KAGVTQTPRYLIKTRGQQVTLSCSPISGHRSVSWYQQTPGQGLQFLFEYFSETQRNKGNFPGRFSGRQFSNSRSEMNVSTLELGDSALYLCASHLGPWDYGYTFGSGTRLTVV.

This clonotype was recorded a few times. The rearrangement uses TRBV29-1 and TRBJ2-7; maybe TRBD1 (5 bases). Trimming pared 6 bases from V and 6 bases from J, leaving 15 bases between. CDR1 SQVTM and CDR2 ANQGSEA come from the germline V gene. The CDR3 totals 12 residues. CDR3 nucleotides: TGCAGCGTACGGATTGACAGCCCCGAGCAGTACTTC. Translation: CSVRIDSPEQYF.

The chain links TRBV28 to TRBJ2-1; a possible D gene is TRBD1 (5 bases). Germline values: CDR1 MDHEN, CDR2 SYDVKM. Trimming removed 6 bases at V and 6 bases at J, with 24 bases between. CDR3 length equals 17 residues. The CDR3 is CASRTSMGQYNPNEQFF. DNA for the CDR3: TGTGCCAGCAGAACAAGTATGGGGCAGTATAATCCCAATGAGCAGTTCTTC.

This clonotype has only one observation. The CDR3 nucleotides are TGTGCCAGCAGCTTGTGGGTTATGCAGGGGGCCAATAATCAGCCCCAGCATTTT. Residues: CASSLWVMQGANNQPQHF. This chain uses TRBV5-5 with TRBJ1-5, with 8 bases identical to TRBD1. Germline values: CDR1 SGHKS, CDR2 YYEKEE (reference sequence). CDR3 length: 18 amino acids. V dropped 1 base and J dropped 4; count of bases not matched to a gene: 13.

The chain carries TRBV7-9 and TRBJ1-2; 12 nucleotides match TRBD1. Germline V gene data show CDR1 as SEHNR and CDR2 as FQNEAQ (reference sequence). The CDR3 runs 20 residues. Germline trimming cut 3 bases from V and 2 bases from J; bases unmatched to any gene: 16. The CDR3 here is CASSFGSGTGGKPLNYGYTF. Here the CDR3 DNA reads TGTGCCAGCAGCTTCGGGTCCGGGACAGGGGGCAAACCACTGAACTATGGCTACACCTTC.

This clonotype was seen more than once but under ten times. This chain links TRBV4-1 with TRBJ1-4, with D maybe TRBD1 (5 bases). In germline, CDR1 is MGHRA, CDR2 YSYEKL. The CDR3 consists of 12 residues. Trimming took 1 base from V and 16 from J, leaving 13 bases between them. In DNA, the CDR3 is TGCGCCAGCAGCCAAGTCGAGGGGATGGAGTTTTTT. It encodes CASSQVEGMEFF.

V gene TRBV20-1 combines with J gene TRBJ2-7, with D perhaps matching TRBD1 or TRBD2 (5 bases each). The CDR3 covers 16 residues. The V end lost 0 bases, the J end lost 2 bases, and 17 bases lay between the germline ends. Germline lookup yields CDR1 DFQATT and CDR2 SNEGSKA (reference sequence). In DNA, the CDR3 is TGCAGTGCTAGAGATACCGCCGGGACCACGGCCTACGAGCAGTACTTC. Protein product: CSARDTAGTTAYEQYF.

This clonotype was observed a handful of times. This chain uses TRBV6-4 with TRBJ2-3, with D possibly TRBD2 on 6 matching bases. The CDR3 contains 15 residues. V was clipped by 3 bases and J by 1 base, with 11 bases between them. Germline V gene sequence: CDR1 MRHNA, CDR2 SNTAGT. The CDR3 loop is CASSEIGGGTDTQYF. The CDR3 nucleotides read TGTGCCAGCAGTGAGATTGGCGGGGGCACAGATACGCAGTATTTT.

V and J are TRBV13 and TRBJ1-2, with D perhaps TRBD1 (5 bases). V gave up 2 bases and J gave up 4 bases, with 14 bases separating them. The CDR3 loop spans 15 amino acids. Germline CDR1 reads PRHDT; CDR2 reads FYEKMQ (reference sequence). CDR3: CASSLYATAVYGYTF. CDR3 sequence (DNA): TGTGCCAGCAGCTTATATGCGACAGCGGTCTATGGCTACACCTTC.

J is TRBJ2-4 and V is TRBV12-3 or TRBV12-4; a weak D match, TRBD2 (5 bases). The end of the DNA fits TRBJ2-7 better, so the J call may be wrong. The CDR3 is made up of 14 amino acids. CDR3 loop: CASSPGFGSYEQYF. CDR3 sequence (DNA): TGTGCCAGCAGCCCGGGGTTTGGCTCCTACGAGCAGTACTTC.

In its sample, this clonotype was seen a few times. This sequence joins TRBV20-1 and TRBJ2-6; D is unresolved. Deletions cut 6 bases from V and 1 base from J, with 7 bases between. The CDR3 sequence is 13 residues long. Per germline, CDR1 DFQATT and CDR2 SNEGSKA (reference sequence). This CDR3 reads CSAEDSGANVLTF. The CDR3 coding sequence is TGCAGTGCCGAAGATTCTGGGGCCAACGTCCTGACTTTC.

This chain connects TRBV6-5 to TRBJ1-4, with D perhaps matching TRBD1 (6 bases). V was trimmed by 5 bases and J by 8 bases, leaving 12 bases between them. There are 13 residues in the CDR3. Germline-derived CDR1 and CDR2 are MNHEY and SVGAGI. The CDR3: CASSRRTDEKLFF. The CDR3 coding sequence is TGTGCCAGCAGTCGCCGGACAGACGAAAAACTGTTTTTT.

The chain links TRBV20-1 to TRBJ2-7; D remains unclear. The germline gives CDR1 DFQATT, CDR2 SNEGSKA (reference sequence). V was trimmed by 6 bases and J by 3 bases, leaving 15 bases between them. CDR3 length: 13 amino acids. CDR3 amino acids: CSAPTALHYEQYF. The CDR3 nucleotides are TGCAGTGCCCCAACGGCATTACACTACGAGCAGTACTTC.

This clonotype was found a few times. V gene TRBV29-1 combines with J gene TRBJ2-7, with 8 bases lining up with TRBD1. CDR1 is SQVTM, CDR2 ANQGSEA, per germline. This CDR3 spans 13 amino acids. With V trimmed by 6 bases and J by 1 base, 5 bases remained unmatched. This CDR3 reads CSVIGQGSYEQYF. CDR3 sequence (DNA): TGCAGCGTAATCGGACAGGGTTCCTACGAGCAGTACTTC.

The chain carries TRBV20-1 and TRBJ1-6; D not resolved. The CDR3 is 15 residues long. V dropped 4 bases and J dropped 7 bases, with 17 bases sitting between them. Germline loops: CDR1 DFQATT, CDR2 SNEGSKA (reference sequence). DNA for the CDR3: TGCAGTGCTACCACCTCCCAGGAGCTCAATTCACCCCTCCACTTT. Encoded protein: CSATTSQELNSPLHF.

This clonotype came up a few times. The rearrangement links TRBV6-5 to TRBJ2-7, with 8 positions matching TRBD1. This CDR3 is built from 16 residues. CDR1 and CDR2 from the germline V gene are MNHEY and SVGAGI. Trimming removed 5 bases from V and 3 bases from J; junction bases left unmatched: 12. CDR3 in amino acids: CASSHHFRTGLYEQYF. The CDR3 DNA is TGTGCCAGCAGTCACCACTTTCGGACAGGGCTCTACGAGCAGTACTTC.

The chain recombines TRBV28 with TRBJ2-3, with TRBD1 as a possible D gene (6 bases). V gave up 6 bases and J gave up 3 bases, with 16 bases separating them. Germline CDR1 and CDR2: MDHEN and SYDVKM. The CDR3 loop spans 15 amino acids. The CDR3 DNA reads TGTGCCAGCAGGGCGTTGGACAGTCTAACAGATACGCAGTATTTT. Its protein is CASRALDSLTDTQYF.

The chain joins TRBV7-2 to TRBJ2-7, with D tentatively TRBD1 (6 bases). The ends were cut back, 1 base at V and 5 bases at J, with 12 bases in the middle. Germline V gives CDR1 SGHTA, CDR2 FQGNSA. The CDR3 sequence is 14 residues long. The CDR3 coding sequence is TGTGCCAGCAGCTTAGGGCCCAGGGGTAACGAGCAGTACTTC. It codes for CASSLGPRGNEQYF.

The chain uses TRBV12-3 or TRBV12-4 and TRBJ1-5; the D gene is possibly TRBD1 (6 bases). Trimming pared 6 bases from V and 0 bases from J, leaving 12 bases between. The CDR3 is made up of 15 amino acids. CDR3: CASSDQGHSNQPQHF. In DNA form, the CDR3 reads TGTGCCAGCAGCGATCAGGGGCATAGCAATCAGCCCCAGCATTTT.

The chain carries TRBV4-2 and TRBJ2-1, with D possibly matching TRBD2 (5 bases). Per germline, CDR1 LGHNA and CDR2 YNFKEQ. Trimming stripped 0 bases from V and 8 bases from J, with 8 bases between. The CDR3 is made up of 13 amino acids. The CDR3 DNA reads TGTGCCAGCAGCCAAGAAGGACTCTATGAGCAGTTCTTC. Translation gives CASSQEGLYEQFF.

V gene TRBV27 combines with J gene TRBJ2-1, with unresolved D. Germline CDR1 reads MNHEY; CDR2 reads SMNVEV (reference sequence). With 0 bases removed from V and 9 bases from J, the gap between germline ends came to 12 bases. The CDR3 consists of 14 residues. CDR3 protein: CASSLSLSVIEQFF. The CDR3, as DNA: TGTGCCAGCAGTTTATCCCTGTCTGTCATTGAGCAGTTCTTC.

The chain has TRBV2 and TRBJ2-7; D is unresolved. This CDR3 has 15 amino acids. Trimming left V 3 bases short and J 4 bases short, with 16 bases between. The germline CDR1 and CDR2 sequences are SNHLY and FYNNEI. The CDR3 region is CASSEQDPGPYEQYF. The CDR3 DNA reads TGTGCCAGCAGTGAGCAGGATCCTGGGCCATACGAGCAGTACTTC. Drawing the rest from reference TRBV2 and TRBJ2-7, the complete variable domain is EPEVTQTPSHQVTQMGQEVILRCVPISNHLYFYWYRQILGQKVEFLVSFYNNEISEKSEIFDDQFSVERPDGSNFTLKIRSTKLEDSAMYFCASSEQDPGPYEQYFGPGTRLTVT.

The chain employs TRBV6-2 or TRBV6-3 and TRBJ1-5, with D unclear. The V gene's germline CDR1 is MNHEY and CDR2 SVGEGT. Trimming pared 7 bases from V and 5 bases from J, leaving 18 bases between. CDR3 length: 15 amino acids. This CDR3 reads CASKALKNTYQPQHF. In nucleotides, the CDR3 is TGTGCCAGCAAAGCTCTGAAGAACACTTATCAGCCCCAGCATTTT.